This T cell receptor beta chain was identified in a study of blood T cell repertoires in COVID-19. The CDR3 loop spans 16 amino acids. The germline CDR1 and CDR2 sequences are GTSNPN and SVGIG (reference sequence). Trimming took 0 bases from V and 3 from J; bases not matched to a gene: 3. Method: immunoSEQ multiplex PCR; TCRdb's copy keeps in-frame clones and lacks some. The sample yields about 58,000 clones, roughly 89% seen once. This clonotype was obtained from a man aged 60 to 69 with active COVID-19. This chain uses TRBV30 with TRBJ2-7, with 15 bases matching TRBD2. Source material: peripheral blood. The DNA of the CDR3 is TGTGCCTGGAGTGTTGGGACTAGCGGGAGGTACTACGAGCAGTACTTC. Amino acids: CAWSVGTSGRYYEQYF.